Included here is one T cell receptor (beta chain) sequence, with context. One end of the junction fails to match germline, which may point to a read error. Replicate PCRs from sorted subsets contained around 190 ng DNA, which is roughly 30,000 T cell genomes. Sequencing was performed with immunoSEQ multiplex PCR; in TCRdb, only in-frame clones are kept and a portion is missing. The data show over a million clones, roughly 97% seen once. This CDR3 contains 12 residues. Germline CDR1 is SSHAT and CDR2 is FNYEAQ (reference sequence). The source of the sample is a study of shared clonotypes between healthy human individuals.

This TCR was recovered from a man younger than 45 in good health. The rearrangement joins TRBV7-7 to TRBJ2-1; no reliable D call. The material sequenced was naive CD4+ T cells sorted from blood. Subset defined: CD45RA+ positively selected. CDR3 sequence reads: CASSPLTNGQFF. The CDR3 DNA reads TGTGCTAGCAGCCCCCTCACTAATGGGCAGTTCTTC.